The 14 T cell receptor beta chains in this list originate from one sample, sequenced in a study of response to subunit inactivated influenza vaccine. TCRdb re-called the RT-PCR reads with MiXCR, one entry per CDR3 protein. Here the sample spans 430,000 or so distinct CDR3 sequences, roughly 11% being singletons. The sample consisted of PBMCs from blood, taken about 40 days after vaccination. The source is a man in his fifties who received an inactivated influenza vaccine.

In its sample, this clonotype was seen a few times. This chain links TRBV12-3 or TRBV12-4 with TRBJ2-1, with no clear D. This CDR3 is 12 amino acids long. V was clipped by 8 bases and J by 2 bases, with 7 bases between them. Here the CDR3 reads CASVGPYNEQFF. The DNA of the CDR3 is TGTGCCAGCGTCGGACCCTACAATGAGCAGTTCTTC.

This clonotype was observed at least ten times. The chain recombines TRBV18 with TRBJ2-5; D gene uncertain. Germline CDR1 reads KGHSH; CDR2 reads LQKENI. This CDR3 has 14 amino acids. Trimming stripped 2 bases from V and 1 base from J, with 8 bases between. The CDR3 region has the DNA TGTGCCAGCTCACCAGTCCCAGGCCAAGAGACCCAGTACTTC. Its translation: CASSPVPGQETQYF.

This clonotype has at least ten counts. The V and J genes are TRBV20-1 and TRBJ1-4; D remains unclear. The CDR3 has 11 residues. Germline-derived CDR1 and CDR2 are DFQATT and SNEGSKA (reference sequence). Trimming removed 3 bases at V and 8 bases at J, with 7 bases between. CDR3 residues: CSASRREKLFF. CDR3 nucleotides: TGCAGTGCTAGTAGGCGCGAAAAACTGTTTTTT.

The gene calls are TRBV20-1 and TRBJ2-3, with 10 positions matching TRBD2. Trimming took 6 bases from V and 3 from J; bases not matched to a gene: 9. The length of the CDR3 is 15 residues. Germline V CDR1 and CDR2: DFQATT, SNEGSKA (reference sequence). The CDR3 nucleotides are TGCAGTGCGAGTATGCTAGCGGGAGTAACAGATACGCAGTATTTT. It encodes CSASMLAGVTDTQYF.

This clonotype was observed a handful of times. J is TRBJ2-5 and V is TRBV20-1; no firm D call. The CDR3 is 11 amino acids. Trimming stripped 6 bases from V and 5 bases from J, with 10 bases between. Germline CDR1 reads DFQATT; CDR2 reads SNEGSKA (reference sequence). This chain's CDR3 is CSALSRETQYF. The CDR3 nucleotides are TGCAGTGCCCTAAGTAGGGAGACCCAGTACTTC.

The gene calls are TRBV9 and TRBJ2-6; 8 bases map to TRBD1. Germline-derived CDR1 and CDR2 are SGDLS and YYNGEE. Trimming cost V 6 bases and J 0 bases; bases outside gene matches: 11. This CDR3 is built from 18 residues. CDR3 sequence: CASTLPGTGPSGANVLTF. The CDR3 DNA reads TGTGCCAGCACCCTACCGGGGACAGGCCCCTCTGGGGCCAACGTCCTGACTTTC.

This chain uses TRBV28 with TRBJ1-5; 7 positions match TRBD1. V lost 3 bases to trimming and J lost 0 bases; unmatched junction nucleotides: 5. Germline CDR1 is MDHEN and CDR2 is SYDVKM. The CDR3 spans 16 residues. The CDR3 sequence: CASSLRQGSSNQPQHF. The CDR3 bases are TGTGCCAGCAGTTTGCGACAGGGCTCTAGCAATCAGCCCCAGCATTTT.

This clonotype was found a few times. The chain has TRBV5-1 and TRBJ2-4, with 15 bases fitting TRBD2. CDR1 is SGHRS and CDR2 is YFSETQ in the germline V gene. J lost 1 base, V lost 4 bases, and 6 bases had no gene match. The CDR3 length is 18 residues. In DNA form, the CDR3 reads TGCGCCAGCAGCCTGGGGACTAGCGGGGGGCTGGCCAAAAACATTCAGTACTTC. Its protein product is CASSLGTSGGLAKNIQYF.

This clonotype was recorded many times. The chain uses TRBV7-2 and TRBJ2-3; TRBD2 aligns across 9 bases. This CDR3 has 19 amino acids. CDR1 is SGHTA, CDR2 FQGNSA, per germline. With V trimmed by 0 bases and J by 0 bases, 10 bases remained unmatched. CDR3 sequence: CASSLALTSGPLSTDTQYF. Written as DNA, the CDR3 is TGTGCCAGCAGCTTAGCGCTGACTAGCGGACCACTTAGCACAGATACGCAGTATTTT.

This clonotype was found a few times. V and J are TRBV4-3 and TRBJ2-1; 9 positions match TRBD2. This CDR3 is built from 17 residues. Germline V gene data show CDR1 as LGHNA and CDR2 as YSLEER. Trimming took 2 bases from V and 11 from J; bases not matched to a gene: 16. The CDR3 protein is CASSQYSREGPYIQQFF. The CDR3, as DNA: TGCGCCAGCAGCCAATATTCGCGGGAGGGCCCTTACATACAGCAGTTCTTC.

The sample holds a few counts of this clonotype. V gene TRBV20-1 combines with J gene TRBJ2-1; 9 positions agree with TRBD2. V trimming: 3 bases; J trimming: 3 bases; junction bases outside the gene matches: 9. CDR3 length: 16 amino acids. Germline V lookup: CDR1 DFQATT, CDR2 SNEGSKA (reference sequence). The CDR3 protein is CSASKLAGSLYNEQFF. DNA of the CDR3: TGCAGTGCTAGTAAACTAGCGGGTTCACTCTACAATGAGCAGTTCTTC.

This clonotype was observed many times. This chain connects TRBV10-1 to TRBJ1-1; D is uncertain. This CDR3 comprises 12 residues. Germline CDR1 and CDR2: WNHNN and SYGVQD (reference sequence). V was pared by 2 bases and J by 11 bases, with 12 bases between. Here the CDR3 reads CASSEPRGLAFF. CDR3 nucleotides: TGCGCCAGCAGTGAGCCCAGAGGGTTGGCTTTCTTT.

This clonotype has a handful of counts. This rearrangement joins TRBV3-1 to TRBJ2-7, with D possibly TRBD2 on 5 matching bases. Germline V gene data show CDR1 as LGHDT and CDR2 as YNNKEL (reference sequence). The CDR3 extends over 14 amino acids. Trimming shortened V by 3 bases and J by 5 bases, and 14 bases separated the two germline ends. The CDR3 bases are TGTGCCAGCAGCCACCGGGGTGTAAGGAACGAGCAGTACTTC. As protein: CASSHRGVRNEQYF.

The rearrangement uses TRBV11-2 and TRBJ2-1, with TRBD2 matching over 9 bases. CDR3 length equals 17 residues. With 5 bases clipped from V and 0 bases from J, the junction kept 8 bases outside the gene matches. Germline CDR1 SGHAT, CDR2 FQNNGV. The CDR3 DNA is TGTGCCAGCAGCCCCAGACTAGCGGTGAGCTCCTACAATGAGCAGTTCTTC. Translation: CASSPRLAVSSYNEQFF.